The 18 T cell receptor beta chains below were found in one sample sequenced in a study of T-cell memory formation after mild COVID-19. TCRdb passed the 5' RACE reads through MiXCR, listing each CDR3 protein once. The table records about 430,000 distinct CDR3 sequences, 20% to 25% of them present only once. The specimen was PBMCs or a T cell subset sorted from them (not recorded which). Receptors were obtained from an adult woman who had mild COVID-19 (a few samples of this study predate the infection). Cell type and time point are not known.

A few counts support this clonotype. The genes are TRBV29-1 and TRBJ2-1; 7 bases align to TRBD2. Germline trimming cut 6 bases from V and 6 bases from J; bases unmatched to any gene: 8. CDR1 and CDR2 from the germline V gene are SQVTM and ANQGSEA. The CDR3 totals 13 residues. CDR3 region: CSVSKPGGNEQFF. In nucleotides, the CDR3 is TGCAGCGTCAGCAAGCCGGGGGGCAATGAGCAGTTCTTC.

The chain carries TRBV20-1 and TRBJ2-3; 7 nucleotides agree with TRBD2. V lost 6 bases to trimming and J lost 4 bases; unmatched junction nucleotides: 10. The CDR3 contains 14 residues. Germline CDR1 DFQATT, CDR2 SNEGSKA (reference sequence). CDR3 nucleotides: TGCAGTGCACCGGATGCGGGAGTGGCAGATACGCAGTATTTT. The encoded protein is CSAPDAGVADTQYF.

The chain is built from TRBV12-3 or TRBV12-4 and TRBJ1-5; possible D gene TRBD1, 6 bases. There are 14 residues in the CDR3. Trimming removed 7 bases at V and 7 bases at J, with 17 bases between. The CDR3 DNA is TGTGCCAGCAAAGAGGGACAACAAAGCCAGCCCCAGCATTTT. Protein: CASKEGQQSQPQHF.

This chain uses TRBV2 with TRBJ2-5; 8 bases fit TRBD2. J was trimmed by 3 bases and V by 0 bases; bases with no gene match: 9. Germline CDR1 SNHLY, CDR2 FYNNEI. This CDR3 region has 17 residues. The CDR3 loop reads CASSEALFGRAEETQYF. CDR3 nucleotides: TGTGCCAGCAGTGAAGCGCTTTTCGGGAGGGCCGAAGAGACCCAGTACTTC.

V and J are TRBV3-1 and TRBJ1-1, with 7 positions matching TRBD1. From germline, CDR1 is LGHDT and CDR2 YNNKEL (reference sequence). Losses at the gene ends were 3 bases for V and 8 bases for J; bases not matched to a gene: 3. The length of the CDR3 is 12 residues. The CDR3: CASSQGQIEAFF. The CDR3 DNA sequence: TGTGCCAGCAGCCAGGGACAGATCGAAGCTTTCTTT.

This clonotype has just a few counts. The chain joins TRBV12-3 or TRBV12-4 to TRBJ1-6; 7 positions match TRBD1. V lost 2 bases and J lost 4; bases outside the gene matches: 2. The CDR3 has 15 amino acids. CDR3: CASSLSGQYNSPLHF. The DNA for the CDR3 is TGTGCCAGCAGTTTATCGGGACAGTATAATTCACCCCTCCACTTT.

This clonotype occurred a few times. CDR3 protein: CATSGAGSPYEQYF. CDR3 in DNA: TGTGCCACCAGTGGAGCGGGATCCCCCTACGAGCAGTACTTC. The V and J genes are TRBV24-1 and TRBJ2-7; TRBD2 aligns across 7 bases. V was clipped by 5 bases and J by 2 bases; unmatched bases: 5. This CDR3 is built from 14 residues. Germline values: CDR1 KGHDR, CDR2 SFDVKD.

This clonotype was detected a few times. This chain connects TRBV4-2 to TRBJ2-1; TRBD2 aligns across 11 bases. Trimming at V came to 5 bases and at J to 9 bases, leaving 6 bases not matched to a gene. This CDR3 contains 14 residues. Germline V gives CDR1 LGHNA, CDR2 YNFKEQ. Here the CDR3 DNA reads TGTGCCAGCAGCGGTAGCGGGAGGGCCGGTGAGCAGTTCTTC. Amino acids: CASSGSGRAGEQFF.

The chain joins TRBV5-1 to TRBJ2-3; 9 bases align to TRBD1. V trimming: 4 bases; J trimming: 5 bases; junction bases outside the gene matches: 8. The CDR3 runs to 15 residues. Germline loops: CDR1 SGHRS, CDR2 YFSETQ. CDR3 sequence reads: CASSLPGQGKDTQYF. The DNA of the CDR3 is TGCGCCAGCAGCCTCCCGGGACAGGGCAAAGATACGCAGTATTTT.

The chain combines TRBV24-1 with TRBJ1-5; tentatively, D is TRBD1 (5 bases). Germline CDR1 is KGHDR and CDR2 is SFDVKD. The CDR3 is made up of 12 amino acids. V was clipped by 4 bases and J by 7 bases, with 7 bases between them. The CDR3 loop reads CATSDRDQPQHF. The CDR3 DNA sequence: TGTGCCACCAGTGACCGGGACCAGCCCCAGCATTTT.

The genes are TRBV2 and TRBJ2-7; perhaps TRBD1 as D (6 bases). V was trimmed by 8 bases and J by 0 bases, leaving 11 bases between them. The germline gives CDR1 SNHLY, CDR2 FYNNEI. This CDR3 contains 13 residues. DNA of the CDR3: TGTGCCAGCGAAAAGGACAGCTCCTACGAGCAGTACTTC. As protein: CASEKDSSYEQYF. Full variable domain (missing parts from reference TRBV2 and TRBJ2-7): EPEVTQTPSHQVTQMGQEVILRCVPISNHLYFYWYRQILGQKVEFLVSFYNNEISEKSEIFDDQFSVERPDGSNFTLKIRSTKLEDSAMYFCASEKDSSYEQYFGPGTRLTVT.

The chain employs TRBV3-1 and TRBJ1-6, with 8 bases matching TRBD1. Germline V gene sequence: CDR1 LGHDT, CDR2 YNNKEL (reference sequence). V was pared by 1 base and J by 8 bases, with 4 bases of the junction left unmatched. The CDR3 is 15 residues long. The CDR3 DNA follows: TGTGCCAGCAGCCAAGGGTGGACAGGGTATTCACCCCTCCACTTT. It specifies CASSQGWTGYSPLHF.

This rearrangement joins TRBV7-2 to TRBJ2-3; D is undetermined. The CDR3 runs 12 residues. CDR1 SGHTA and CDR2 FQGNSA come from the germline V gene. Trimming removed 1 base at V and 7 bases at J, with 6 bases between. Written as DNA, the CDR3 is TGTGCCAGCAGCTTAGACACCTATACGCAGTATTTT. This sequence encodes CASSLDTYTQYF.

The chain couples TRBV7-2 to TRBJ2-5, with 7 bases fitting TRBD1. Germline values: CDR1 SGHTA, CDR2 FQGNSA. J was trimmed by 5 bases and V by 1 base; bases with no gene match: 4. The CDR3 has 14 amino acids. CDR3 protein: CASSLDRGWETQYF. The CDR3, as DNA: TGTGCCAGCAGCTTAGACAGGGGTTGGGAGACCCAGTACTTC. The whole variable domain, remainder taken from reference TRBV7-2 and TRBJ2-5, is GAGVSQSPSNKVTEKGKDVELRCDPISGHTALYWYRQSLGQGLEFLIYFQGNSAPDKSGLPSDRFSAERTGGSVSTLTIQRTQQEDSAVYLCASSLDRGWETQYFGPGTRLLVL.

This clonotype has just a few counts. The CDR3 nucleotides read TGTGCCAGCAGCCCCCTCATCGGACGAAACGACGAGCAGTACTTC. Translating it yields CASSPLIGRNDEQYF. The chain combines TRBV7-8 with TRBJ2-7; no definite D call. V was clipped by 5 bases and J by 5 bases, with 19 bases between them. The CDR3 is 15 amino acids. The germline V gene encodes CDR1 SGHVS and CDR2 FQNEAQ.

V and J are TRBV6-5 and TRBJ2-7; 7 nucleotides agree with TRBD2. Per germline, CDR1 MNHEY and CDR2 SVGAGI. This CDR3 spans 15 amino acids. V trimming: 0 bases; J trimming: 2 bases; junction bases outside the gene matches: 4. CDR3 residues: CASSYSASGTYEQYF. The DNA of the CDR3 is TGTGCCAGCAGTTACTCTGCTAGCGGCACCTACGAGCAGTACTTC.

The chain joins TRBV5-4 to TRBJ2-2, with 7 bases aligning to TRBD1. V shed 4 bases and J 5 bases; nucleotides not matched to a gene: 11. CDR1 and CDR2 (germline): SGHNT, YYREEE (reference sequence). The CDR3 has 16 amino acids. In nucleotides, the CDR3 is TGTGCCAGCAGCGGGTTACAGGGGCTGGGAACCGGGGAGCTGTTTTTT. Its protein is CASSGLQGLGTGELFF.

V gene TRBV5-1 combines with J gene TRBJ2-7, with TRBD1 as a possible D gene (6 bases). CDR1 is SGHRS, CDR2 YFSETQ, per germline. The CDR3 totals 15 residues. V shed 2 bases and J shed 3 bases, with 15 bases lying between them. CDR3 sequence reads: CASSLTGLFGYEQYF. The DNA of the CDR3 is TGCGCCAGCAGCTTAACAGGGCTTTTCGGCTACGAGCAGTACTTC.